Given below is one TCR beta chain in context. Study processing details: Amplification from reference gene primers served as the basis for estimated nucleated cell counts. Clones were read by immunoSEQ multiplex PCR, and TCRdb kept only the in-frame ones, dropping some. The V and J calls and clone size were taken over from that table, and D and trimming were inferred from the DNA. The repertoire has over 200,000 clones, about 90% of them found once; the top ten carry 1.9%. The data were taken from a study of blood T cell repertoires in COVID-19. The V end lost 5 bases, the J end lost 0 bases, and 13 bases lay between the germline ends. This CDR3 has 16 amino acids. Germline V lookup: CDR1 ENHRY, CDR2 SYGVKD.

The chain is built from TRBV10-3 and TRBJ1-4; D possibly corresponds to TRBD1 (5 bases). The sequenced sample consisted of peripheral blood. The sequence was obtained from a man aged 40-49 years with active or convalescent COVID-19. The CDR3 nucleotides are TGTGCCATCAGTCCTGACAGTCCTGCAACTAATGAAAAACTGTTTTTT. Translated: CAISPDSPATNEKLFF.